The source of this T cell receptor (beta chain) is a study of blood T cells in healthy people across ages (dated by TCRdb to the mid-2010s). Describing the broader study: Template switching captured roughly one uniquely barcoded TCR beta cDNA molecule per two T cells in model experiments. The donors were split into four age groups: young (average 16 years), middle-aged (more than 35), aged (approximately 60) and long-lived (roughly 88). Donors of different ages were randomly distributed across sequencing lanes to avoid experimental bias. Two additional independent replicas of 1 million unique cDNA reads from the same blood draw were analyzed for two donors (one aged 18 to 30 and one aged 80 or older). The study measured age-related changes in TCR beta repertoire diversity using deep sequencing normalized with unique cDNA molecular identifiers. The research as a whole found: Observed TCR beta diversity per million T cells fell roughly linearly with age, and a significant reduction was already apparent by age approximately 41. Bulk unsorted PBMC profiling prevented conclusive comparison of naive and antigen-experienced compartments. Because the CMV infection status of the donors was unknown, age-related changes in expanded clonotypes may potentially have been confounded. Estimates of total diversity based on one million sequenced T cells were regarded as lower bounds and as underestimates. The long-lived group showed more naive CD4+ T cells, fewer expanded clones and increased TCR diversity than the aged group, suggesting age selection. A strong correlation was found between observed TCR beta diversity and the percentage of naive T cells measured by flow cytometry.

The roughly 39 donors, aged about 6 to 100 years, were systemically healthy Caucasian individuals from Russia. Each donor gave about 9.7 milliliters of peripheral blood, drawn into EDTA-treated Vacutainer tubes. Ficoll-Paque density-gradient centrifugation was used to isolate PBMCs, with at least 7 million per sample. Trizol reagent was used to extract total RNA from PBMCs, with at least 5.5 micrograms per sample. Naive CD45RAhigh/CD27high T cell percentages were measured by flow cytometry on a PBMC aliquot from every donor. Worth noting for this clonotype: It has no known antigen specificity. Its ends do not fully match the called genes, so a read error is possible.

Receptor libraries were prepared by 5' RACE. Sequencing was performed on an Illumina HiSeq 2500. A second roughly 6 to 12 cycle PCR used a sample-barcoded 5' primer and a J-beta primer mix. Each TCR beta cDNA molecule received a unique molecular identifier from a template-switch 5' adaptor carrying 12 random nucleotides. At least 3 million CDR3-containing paired-end reads were obtained from each sample. The Mint cDNA synthesis kit, primed by a TRBC-specific oligonucleotide, was used to synthesize first-strand cDNA from all RNA. Following uracil-DNA glycosylase treatment, a first 18-cycle PCR with universal primers M1SS and BC2_uni_R was performed on all cDNA. The study's processing was this. Each sample was normalized by randomly selecting 1 million high-quality reads, each carrying a distinct molecular identifier. Instead of being binned into consensus sequences, reads with shared molecular identifiers were discarded. MiTCR, with a Q25 quality threshold and the strictest error-elimination algorithm, was used for CDR3 identification, clonotype clustering and error correction. A nonparametric unseen species model with Euler transformation was used to estimate a lower bound on total TCR beta diversity. TCRdb trimmed the raw reads at Q25, called clones with MiXCR and kept productive beta chains. For every CDR3 protein sequence, its rows merge into one entry that carries the most common genes and DNA. The V and J calls and clone size come from TCRdb's table, not from the authors' own analysis. For this sample the table gives about 1.4 million distinct CDR3 sequences, of which approximately 63% were detected only once. The ten biggest clones cover roughly 6.3% of the sample.

Including cysteine and phenylalanine, the CDR3 has 16 amino acids. Left in the record is the CDR3 DNA by itself, 48 bases read in frame from the first base. Per the germline V gene, SGHRS is the CDR1 and YFSETQ is the CDR2. The sequence links TRBV5-1 to TRBJ2-1, and the D gene may be TRBD2, 5 bases matching. This receptor was taken from a young man in good health. The specimen was blood. The sequenced DNA is TGCGCCAGCAGATTGGACTTTTCCAACACCTACAATGAGCAGTTCTTC. This sequence encodes CASRLDFSNTYNEQFF.